This entry concerns a single TCR beta chain. What it recognizes is unknown. As the CDR3 is not closed by the conserved phenylalanine or tryptophan, this likely results from a read error. The V end lost 2 bases, the J end lost 7 bases, and 9 bases lay between the germline ends. The CDR3 consists of 13 residues. The germline CDR1 and CDR2 sequences are SGHRS and YFSETQ. TCRdb reprocessed the reads via MiXCR and lists one record per CDR3 protein. The data show some 800,000 distinct CDR3 sequences, over 25% seen once. The data belong to a study of T cell repertoires in cytomegalovirus infection. Study as a whole: HLA-B-restricted CMV epitopes that are well studied were used alongside recently identified HLA-C-restricted ones.

The sequence was collected from a human donor in good health (CMV status not recorded). Some clones in this sample may be carry-over from other donors' samples. The sequenced sample was cultured CD8+ T cells from PBMCs, obtained from culture after CMV antigen stimulation. The rearrangement joins TRBV5-1 to TRBJ2-2; unclear D gene. DNA of the CDR3: TGCGCCAGCAGCTTTCTGTTAGGCGGGGAGCTGTTTCTT. Amino acids: CASSFLLGGELFL.